The clone carrying this T cell receptor beta chain was recorded at least ten times. CDR1 is LNHDA, CDR2 SQIVND, per germline (reference sequence). The ends were cut back, 5 bases at V and 2 bases at J, with 13 bases in the middle. The CDR3 has 15 residues. These data are taken from a study of T-cell reconstitution after alpha-beta-depleted transplantation in children. Unique molecular identifiers were used to barcode this TCRbeta library. A single record per CDR3 protein comes from TCRdb applying MiXCR to the PCR reads. The sample holds almost 400,000 distinct CDR3 sequences, around 20% seen once. The TCR was taken from a human donor who donated a stem cell graft to a child with acute myeloid leukemia. V gene TRBV19 combines with J gene TRBJ1-5; D is unresolved. This material consisted of PBMCs from the stem cell graft donor, taken from the stem cell graft. The CDR3 loop reads CASSRLIEGNQPQHF. For the CDR3, the DNA is TGTGCCAGTAGTCGACTTATTGAAGGCAATCAGCCCCAGCATTTT.